Included here is one T cell receptor (beta chain) sequence, with context. The sample originates from a study of technical replicates of blood from a few donors. The CDR3 consists of 16 residues. Generated by immunoSEQ multiplex PCR, the TCRdb table keeps only in-frame clones and is missing some. The sample includes about 78,000 clones, around 92% of them seen just once. The sample consisted of T cells isolated from PBMCs. This sequence originates from a human donor in good health. V and J are TRBV1 and TRBJ1-5; the table's D call, TRBD1, was not checked against the DNA. TRBV1 is described as a pseudogene. Written as DNA, the CDR3 is TGCACCAGCAGCCCCAGACAGGGACCCAGCAATCAGCCCCAGCATTTT. It specifies CTSSPRQGPSNQPQHF.